A selection of T cell receptor beta chains follows, all from one sample in a study of early T cells in non-severe SARS-CoV-2 infection. TCRdb re-called the 5' RACE reads through MiXCR, storing one row per CDR3 protein. The sample lists tens of thousands of distinct CDR3 sequences, 10% to 15% occurring once. Sequenced input: whole blood. The source of these receptors is an adult who was a healthcare worker with PCR-confirmed SARS-CoV-2 infection or an uninfected control (not recorded which). The CDR3 runs from the conserved cysteine through the conserved F or W. A D gene is named only where the DNA matches it firmly. The listing skips clone size in some rows; elsewhere it reads once, few, many or a size class.

>TRBJ1-6|TRBV19|NA|few
TGTGCCAGTAAGGGAGGGAAGGAGTATTCACCCCTCCACTTT
CASKGGKEYSPLHF
>TRBJ2-3|TRBV2|TRBD2|many
TGTGCCACGGAGATGGCGACGGGGGGGCCCTCCACGCAGTATTTT
CATEMATGGPSTQYF
>TRBJ2-7|TRBV14|NA|NA
TGTGCCAGCAGCCAACAGGGGGGATGGTCCTACGAGCAGTACTTC
CASSQQGGWSYEQYF
>TRBJ1-1|TRBV2|NA|NA
TGTGCCAGCAGTGAAGCGAGCCACCCCGGGAACACTGAAGCTTTCTTT
CASSEASHPGNTEAFF
>TRBJ2-7|TRBV6-1|NA|few
TGTGCCAGCAGTGAAAAGGAGCCCCCAGACGAGCAGTACTTC
CASSEKEPPDEQYF
>TRBJ2-1|TRBV11-2|NA|many
TGTGCCAGCAGCTCTCCGCCGTACAATGAGCAGTTCTTC
CASSSPPYNEQFF
>TRBJ2-7|TRBV7-2|NA|many
TGTGCCAGCAGCTTAGAGCCAGGCTCCTACGAGCAGTACTTC
CASSLEPGSYEQYF
>TRBJ1-6|TRBV5-1|TRBD1|many
TGCGCCAGCAGCTTGGGTGGACAGGGGTCTTTATTTTCACCCCTCCACTTT
CASSLGGQGSLFSPLHF
>TRBJ1-1|TRBV10-3|TRBD1|many
TGTGCCATCAACGCCAGGGGGGAGACTGAAGCTTTCTTT
CAINARGETEAFF
>TRBJ1-1|TRBV7-3|NA|many
TGTGCCAGCAGCTTGGCGGGGTTGAACACTGAAGCTTTCTTT
CASSLAGLNTEAFF
>TRBJ2-1|TRBV6-2/TRBV6-3|TRBD1|medium-sized
TGTGCCACCATCCGGACAGGGAAGTGGAATGAGCAGTTCTTC
CATIRTGKWNEQFF
>TRBJ2-7|TRBV9|TRBD1|many
TGTGCCAGCAGCGGGGGAGCAGACAGGGGAGTTTACGAGCAGTACTTC
CASSGGADRGVYEQYF
>TRBJ2-2|TRBV29-1|NA|NA
TGCAGCGCTCGCCAGCAGACAGGGGAGCTGTTTTTT
CSARQQTGELFF
>TRBJ1-1|TRBV29-1|NA|NA
TGCAGCGCCCGTCAGACAGAATTTGAAGCTTTCTTT
CSARQTEFEAFF
>TRBJ2-4|TRBV28|NA|NA
TGTGCCAGCAGGGGCCCAGGCATTCAGTACTTC
CASRGPGIQYF
>TRBJ2-1|TRBV7-6|NA|many
TGTGCCAGCAGCCCTGCCCGACGGTACAATGAGCAGTTCTTC
CASSPARRYNEQFF
>TRBJ1-1|TRBV10-1|NA|few
TGCGCCAGCAGTGAAACCATTAACACTGAAGCTTTCTTT
CASSETINTEAFF
>TRBJ2-7|TRBV12-5|TRBD1|many
TGTGCTAGTGGTAATACCGGGACAGGGGGAAGCTCCTACGAGCAGTACTTC
CASGNTGTGGSSYEQYF
>TRBJ1-3|TRBV25-1|NA|many
TGTGCCAGCAGTGAATTCAGGGGCTCTGGAAACACCATATATTTT
CASSEFRGSGNTIYF
>TRBJ1-1|TRBV13|NA|NA
TGTGCCAGCAGCTTAATCACCCGGGGCAATACTGAAGCTTTCTTT
CASSLITRGNTEAFF
>TRBJ2-7|TRBV4-3|TRBD1|few
TGCGCCAGCAGCCAAGAGGGGACAGGGTACTACGAGCAGTACTTC
CASSQEGTGYYEQYF
>TRBJ1-5|TRBV4-1|NA|few
TGCGCCAGCAGCCAAGACGGGCGCAAACAGCCCCAGCATTTT
CASSQDGRKQPQHF
>TRBJ1-6|TRBV7-9|TRBD1|many
TGTGCCAGCAGCGGGGACAGGGGGATTTCACCCCTCCACTTT
CASSGDRGISPLHF
>TRBJ2-7|TRBV27|TRBD1|NA
TGTGCCAGCAGTGCGGACAGGGTCGAGCAGTACTTC
CASSADRVEQYF
>TRBJ2-1|TRBV20-1|NA|NA
TGCAGTGCGCCGGATAGCGGTATCAAGCAGTTCTTC
CSAPDSGIKQFF
>TRBJ1-1|TRBV12-5|NA|NA
TGTGCTAGTGGTTTGCCGGACCCTTCGATGAACACTGAAGCTTTCTTT
CASGLPDPSMNTEAFF